These 25 T cell receptor beta chains share one sample of origin, sequenced in a study of tumor and adjacent non-tumor tissue in lung cancer. The library came from three nested PCR rounds adapted from ARM-PCR protocols. TCRdb called the multiplex PCR reads again in MiXCR, with one record for every CDR3 protein. The sample has just over 200,000 distinct CDR3 sequences; about 71% are singletons. RNA was extracted from bulk tissue without any cell sorting. The sequencing sample was made of lung tumor tissue. All receptors derive from a man in his sixties with non-small cell lung cancer.

About this clonotype: This may stem from a read error, because a much larger clone lies one nucleotide away. The chain couples TRBV20-1 to TRBJ1-5, with D perhaps matching TRBD1 (6 bases). The CDR3 contains 14 residues. The germline V gene encodes CDR1 DFQATT and CDR2 SNEGSKA (reference sequence). CDR3 in amino acids: CNARTTGTRQPQHF. The DNA for the CDR3 is TGCAATGCTAGAACTACAGGGACGCGGCAGCCCCAGCATTTT.

The genes are TRBV6-1 and TRBJ1-5, with 8 bases fitting TRBD1. The germline CDR1 and CDR2 sequences are MNHNS and SASEGT. This CDR3 has 15 amino acids. J gave up 5 bases and V 5 bases, and 8 bases lay outside the gene matches. The CDR3 loop reads CASSHQGAGHQPQHF. The CDR3 DNA is TGTGCCAGCAGTCATCAGGGGGCTGGTCATCAGCCCCAGCATTTT.

The chain employs TRBV9 and TRBJ2-3, with TRBD2 identical over 9 bases. There are 19 residues in the CDR3. CDR1 and CDR2 from the germline V gene are SGDLS and YYNGEE. V shed 4 bases, J shed 0 bases, and the junction held 15 bases outside the gene matches. Written as DNA, the CDR3 is TGTGCCAGCAGCCACCCCGAGGTAGCGGGAGTCGATAGCACAGATACGCAGTATTTT. Its translation is CASSHPEVAGVDSTDTQYF.

A word on this clonotype: The conserved phenylalanine or tryptophan normally closing the CDR3 is absent here, so this likely arose from a read error. The V gene is TRBV12-3 or TRBV12-4, the J gene TRBJ2-2; no clear D. This CDR3 has 13 residues. V was clipped by 11 bases and J by 4 bases, with 14 bases between them. The CDR3 reads CAGNPLGTGELFI. The CDR3 nucleotides are TGTGCCGGCAATCCCCTGGGCACCGGGGAGCTGTTTATT.

The genes are TRBV12-3 or TRBV12-4 and TRBJ2-3; 12 bases fit TRBD2. Trimming took 7 bases from V and 3 from J; bases not matched to a gene: 8. The CDR3 consists of 16 residues. CDR3 DNA sequence: TGTGCCAGCACTTCCACGACTAGCGGGAGAACAGATACGCAGTATTTT. This codes for CASTSTTSGRTDTQYF.

Points on this clonotype: A much larger clone lies a single base off, so this may be a read error. The rearrangement links TRBV20-1 to TRBJ1-5; 8 positions match TRBD1. Germline V gene data show CDR1 as DFQATT and CDR2 as SNEGSKA (reference sequence). This CDR3 spans 17 amino acids. In nucleotides, the CDR3 is TGCAGTACTAGACCGGGGGACAGGTTACGGAGCAATCAGCCCCAGCATTTT. Translated: CSTRPGDRLRSNQPQHF.

As for this clonotype: The final CDR3 position lacks the conserved phenylalanine or tryptophan, pointing to a likely read error. The chain links TRBV11-2 to TRBJ1-1; D might be TRBD1 (5 bases). Germline CDR1 and CDR2: SGHAT and FQNNGV. The length of the CDR3 is 13 residues. The CDR3 coding sequence is TGTGCCAACAGCACTCAGGGTGACACTGAAGCTTTCCTT. This gives the protein CANSTQGDTEAFL.

This clonotype was observed a handful of times. The gene calls are TRBV13 and TRBJ2-5, with 10 bases aligning to TRBD2. Germline V gene data show CDR1 as PRHDT and CDR2 as FYEKMQ (reference sequence). V dropped 0 bases and J dropped 5; count of bases not matched to a gene: 6. The CDR3 runs 16 residues. The DNA for the CDR3 is TGTGCCAGCAGCTTAGGGGGACTAGCGATTCAGGAGACCCAGTACTTC. Its translation is CASSLGGLAIQETQYF.

The V gene is TRBV11-2, the J gene TRBJ1-6; D is undetermined. Germline values: CDR1 SGHAT, CDR2 FQNNGV. Trimming left V 11 bases short and J 4 bases short, with 36 bases between. The CDR3 runs to 21 residues. The CDR3 region is CAFSLLPPTSLGDSYNSPLHF. The CDR3, as DNA: TGTGCCTTCAGCTTATTACCACCCACTAGTTTAGGCGATTCATATAATTCACCCCTCCACTTT.

The V gene is TRBV4-3, the J gene TRBJ1-3; D gene unclear. The V end lost 9 bases, the J end lost 0 bases, and 18 bases lay between the germline ends. CDR1 and CDR2 (germline): LGHNA, YSLEER. CDR3 length: 16 amino acids. The chain's CDR3 is CASSDWTRGSGNTIYF. The CDR3, as DNA: TGCGCCAGTAGCGACTGGACGCGTGGCTCTGGAAACACCATATATTTT.

In this sample, this clonotype turned up a few times. V usage is TRBV20-1 and J usage is TRBJ2-4, with D possibly being TRBD1 (5 bases). This CDR3 region has 12 residues. Between the trimmed V and J ends, which lost 1 base and 7 bases, there was a span of 8 bases. Germline V gene sequence: CDR1 DFQATT, CDR2 SNEGSKA (reference sequence). As DNA, the CDR3 is TGCAGTGCTAGAGTGGCAGGGAACATTCAGTACTTC. Amino acids: CSARVAGNIQYF.

A word on this clonotype: At one end the junction does not follow the germline gene, possibly because of a read error. The chain carries TRBV12-3 or TRBV12-4 and TRBJ1-1; D gene uncertain. The CDR3 consists of 13 residues. DNA for the CDR3: TGTGCCAGCGACAAATGGCCGAACTCTGAAGCTTTCTTT. As protein: CASDKWPNSEAFF.

Worth noting for this clonotype: Germline is not matched at one junction end, which may reflect a read error. CDR3 sequence reads: CASSLMAGKLFF. As DNA, the CDR3 is TGTGCCAGCAGCTTAATGGCCGGGAAGCTGTTTTTT. This rearrangement joins TRBV7-9 to TRBJ2-2; D might be TRBD2 (5 bases). CDR1 is SEHNR, CDR2 FQNEAQ, per germline (reference sequence). The CDR3 sequence is 12 residues long.

This clonotype was observed many times. The CDR3 is CASSQGLVGNTIYF. The DNA of the CDR3 is TGTGCCAGCAGTCAGGGGCTGGTTGGAAACACCATATATTTT. V is TRBV28 and J is TRBJ1-3, with D possibly matching TRBD1 (6 bases). Germline assignment: CDR1 MDHEN and CDR2 SYDVKM. Trimming took 5 bases from V and 3 from J, leaving 11 bases between them. The CDR3 is 14 amino acids.

The genes are TRBV5-1 and TRBJ1-1; D is possibly TRBD1 (6 bases). Trimming stripped 3 bases from V and 2 bases from J, with 11 bases between. The CDR3 has 14 residues. Germline CDR1 SGHRS, CDR2 YFSETQ. The CDR3 DNA sequence: TGCGCCAGCAGCTCGGACAGCCGAAACACTGAAGCTTTCTTT. Translating gives CASSSDSRNTEAFF.

The chain joins TRBV6-5 to TRBJ1-3, with TRBD1 as a possible D gene (6 bases). This CDR3 comprises 14 residues. With 4 bases removed from V and 7 bases from J, the gap between germline ends came to 14 bases. Germline values: CDR1 MNHEY, CDR2 SVGAGI. This chain's CDR3 is CASSFAGDRNTIYF. In DNA, the CDR3 is TGTGCCAGCAGTTTCGCAGGGGACCGGAACACCATATATTTT.

The chain employs TRBV5-1 and TRBJ1-4; 7 nucleotides align to TRBD1. The J segment lost 6 bases and the V segment lost 0 bases, leaving 5 bases of the junction unmatched. This CDR3 contains 15 residues. Germline CDR1 and CDR2: SGHRS and YFSETQ. The CDR3 nucleotides read TGCGCCAGCAGCTTGGACAGGGGAGGAGATGAAAAACTGTTTTTT. Encoded protein: CASSLDRGGDEKLFF.

On this clonotype itself: The germline gene is not matched at one end of the junction; a read error may be the cause. The genes are TRBV6-1 and TRBJ2-1; possibly TRBD1 or TRBD2 for D (6 bases each). The germline V gene encodes CDR1 MNHNS and CDR2 SASEGT. The CDR3 runs 14 residues. In nucleotides, the CDR3 is TGTGCCACCCGCCGGGGGCAACCCTACAATGAGCAGCTCTTC. Residues: CATRRGQPYNEQLF.

To note about this clonotype: Germline and junction disagree at one end, which may indicate a read error. The V and J genes are TRBV6-5 and TRBJ2-3; unclear D gene. The CDR3 extends over 11 amino acids. The germline V gene encodes CDR1 MNHEY and CDR2 SVGAGI. The CDR3 is CASNYQNTQYF. In DNA form, the CDR3 reads TGTGCCAGCAATTACCAGAATACGCAGTATTTT.

The V and J genes are TRBV12-3 or TRBV12-4 and TRBJ1-2; D is perhaps TRBD1 (6 bases). Deletions cut 7 bases from V and 10 bases from J, with 19 bases between. CDR3 length: 13 residues. The CDR3 sequence is CASTLWGARDYTF. The DNA of the CDR3 is TGTGCCAGCACCTTATGGGGGGCGCGTGACTACACCTTC.

As concerns this clonotype: With a much larger clone just one base away, this may be a read error. This sequence joins TRBV12-3 or TRBV12-4 and TRBJ2-2; D is unclear. The CDR3 totals 11 residues. The ends were cut back, 6 bases at V and 10 bases at J, with 9 bases in the middle. CDR3 sequence (DNA): TGTGCCAGCAGGAGCATAGTGGAGCTGTTTTTT. Protein: CASRSIVELFF.

Of note for this clonotype: This may be a read error: a much more frequent sequence differs by one nucleotide. The chain has TRBV7-9 and TRBJ1-2; D is uncertain. The CDR3 runs 13 residues. Germline V gene lookup returns CDR1 SEHNR and CDR2 FQNEAQ (reference sequence). The CDR3 DNA reads TGTGCCAGCAGATTAGGGTACCCGGTTGGCTACACCTTC. Amino acids: CASRLGYPVGYTF.

As regards this clonotype: At one boundary the junction diverges from the germline segment, which might be a read error. V is TRBV11-2 and J is TRBJ1-4; unclear D gene. The CDR3 sequence is 14 residues long. CDR1 SGHAT and CDR2 FQNNGV come from the germline V gene. The CDR3 DNA follows: TGTGGCAGCAGTTTAGAGCCAGGCAATGAAAAACTGTTTTTT. Protein: CGSSLEPGNEKLFF.

The sample holds many counts of this clonotype. This chain connects TRBV6-5 to TRBJ1-2, with 7 bases aligning to TRBD1. Germline CDR1 is MNHEY and CDR2 is SVGAGI. This CDR3 region has 15 residues. V shed 5 bases and J 3 bases; nucleotides not matched to a gene: 9. The CDR3 DNA follows: TGTGCCAGCAGTCCTCCGGCAGGGGGGTACTATGGCTACACCTTC. Its translation: CASSPPAGGYYGYTF.

In regard to this clonotype: The CDR3 ends on some other residue instead of the conserved phenylalanine or tryptophan, so this is likely a read error. The rearrangement links TRBV11-2 to TRBJ1-1; D unclear. The V gene lost 2 bases and the J gene lost 8 bases, with 12 bases spanning the gap. Germline V gene sequence: CDR1 SGHAT, CDR2 FQNNGV. The CDR3 runs to 13 residues. CDR3 amino acids: CASSLCRTGEAFL. DNA of the CDR3: TGTGCCAGCAGCTTATGTCGGACCGGAGAAGCTTTCCTT.